The next 32 T cell receptor beta chains were all read from a single sample in a study of human T cells and chemical hapten exposure. Time point specified: pre-sensitization, week 0. Regarding treatment: therapeutic diphenylcyclopropenone sensitization with weekly scalp DPC. TCRdb processed the RACE reads anew with MiXCR; each CDR3 protein has one entry. The sample consists of roughly 51,000 distinct CDR3 sequences, approximately 9.9% of them appearing once. This specimen consisted of whole blood, obtained in connection with sensitization to the hapten diphenylcyclopropenone (DPC). All receptors come from a man in his forties with alopecia areata. Some clones in this sample may be carry-over from other donors' samples.

This clonotype was recorded at least ten times. This rearrangement joins TRBV6-2 or TRBV6-3 to TRBJ2-3, with unresolved D. Per germline, CDR1 MNHEY and CDR2 SVGEGT. Trimming removed 6 bases from V and 5 bases from J, with 15 bases in between. This CDR3 comprises 14 residues. The chain's CDR3 is CASSYPARVDTQYF. DNA of the CDR3: TGTGCCAGCAGCTACCCCGCCCGGGTAGATACGCAGTATTTT.

This clonotype was observed a handful of times. The chain links TRBV7-6 to TRBJ1-5, with 7 bases that match TRBD1. The CDR3 covers 17 residues. J lost 2 bases, V lost 5 bases, and 12 bases had no gene match. CDR1 and CDR2 (germline): SGHVS, FNYEAQ. CDR3 sequence (DNA): TGTGCCAGCAGCCAGGGGGTCGGGACTCTGGGCAATCAGCCCCAGCATTTT. Translating it yields CASSQGVGTLGNQPQHF.

This clonotype occurred many times. CDR3 residues: CSARSTDRGTGELFF. CDR3 DNA sequence: TGCAGTGCTAGATCGACGGACAGGGGAACCGGGGAGCTGTTTTTT. The V gene is TRBV20-1, the J gene TRBJ2-2, with 9 bases identical to TRBD1. CDR1 is DFQATT, CDR2 SNEGSKA, per germline (reference sequence). The V and J ends lost 2 bases and 5 bases, in that order; junction bases with no gene match: 6. The CDR3 length is 15 residues.

Ten or more counts support this clonotype. V gene TRBV3-1 combines with J gene TRBJ2-3, with a possible D match to TRBD1 (6 bases). With 5 bases removed from V and 5 bases from J, the gap between germline ends came to 14 bases. Germline CDR1 reads LGHDT; CDR2 reads YNNKEL (reference sequence). This CDR3 has 14 residues. CDR3 in DNA: TGTGCCAGCAGCTATAATTCGGACAGAGATACGCAGTATTTT. This gives the protein CASSYNSDRDTQYF.

Points on this clonotype: A read error is likely, as this CDR3 ends without the conserved phenylalanine or tryptophan. The rearrangement uses TRBV11-2 and TRBJ2-1, with 7 positions matching TRBD2. CDR1 SGHAT and CDR2 FQNNGV come from the germline V gene. V lost 6 bases to trimming and J lost 4 bases; unmatched junction nucleotides: 9. The CDR3 contains 15 residues. The CDR3, as DNA: TGTGCCAGCAGACAAGGTAGCGGGCCTTACAATGAGCAGTTCTCC. It is translated as CASRQGSGPYNEQFS.

This clonotype was counted a few times. The rearrangement links TRBV28 to TRBJ2-5; D gene uncertain. The CDR3 length is 14 residues. Germline assignment: CDR1 MDHEN and CDR2 SYDVKM. V shed 6 bases and J shed 1 base, with 12 bases lying between them. CDR3 sequence (DNA): TGTGCCAGCAGCCCTCAAGGTGTCCAAGAGACCCAGTACTTC. Amino acid sequence: CASSPQGVQETQYF.

The sample holds many counts of this clonotype. The CDR3 DNA follows: TGTGCCAGCAGCCCGGGCCCGTCTGGGATACAGCCCCAGCATTTT. This gives the protein CASSPGPSGIQPQHF. J is TRBJ1-5 and V is TRBV27; D remains unclear. V lost 6 bases, J lost 7 bases, and 19 bases lay in between. The CDR3 has 15 residues. Per the germline V gene, CDR1 is MNHEY and CDR2 is SMNVEV (reference sequence).

This clonotype occurred a few times. This chain uses TRBV29-1 with TRBJ2-2; no reliable D call. Germline V gene lookup returns CDR1 SQVTM and CDR2 ANQGSEA. This CDR3 has 15 amino acids. Trimming left V 4 bases short and J 2 bases short, with 14 bases between. In DNA form, the CDR3 reads TGCAGCGTTGTAGGATGGCAAACTAACACCGGGGAGCTGTTTTTT. It translates to CSVVGWQTNTGELFF.

This clonotype occurred many times. The rearrangement links TRBV5-6 to TRBJ2-5, with TRBD2 matching over 10 bases. The V gene end was trimmed by 4 bases and the J gene end by 4 bases; junction bases not matched to a gene: 10. Germline loops: CDR1 SGHDT, CDR2 YYEEEE. The length of the CDR3 is 16 residues. CDR3 in DNA: TGTGCCAGCAGCGGAAAGCGGGAGGGCCGAGGAGAGACCCAGTACTTC. Amino acid sequence: CASSGKREGRGETQYF.

This clonotype came up many times. The chain couples TRBV5-5 to TRBJ2-1; 16 bases align to TRBD2. The CDR3 has 16 amino acids. Germline V gene data show CDR1 as SGHKS and CDR2 as YYEKEE (reference sequence). Germline trimming cut 4 bases from V and 5 bases from J; bases unmatched to any gene: 3. The CDR3 bases are TGTGCCAGCAGCCGGGGACTAGCGGGAGGGAACAATGAGCAGTTCTTC. It encodes CASSRGLAGGNNEQFF.

At least ten counts were recorded for this clonotype. This chain joins TRBV7-2 and TRBJ2-1; tentative D call: TRBD2 (5 bases). The CDR3 has 13 residues. Trimming took off 5 bases at V and 7 bases at J, with 12 bases between the two ends. CDR1 and CDR2 from the germline V gene are SGHTA and FQGNSA. The CDR3 coding sequence is TGTGCCAGCAGCGTAATGAGGGAGAATGAGCAGTTCTTC. Protein product: CASSVMRENEQFF.

This clonotype was recorded many times. The chain recombines TRBV23-1 with TRBJ2-1; 8 bases fit TRBD1. TRBV23-1 is placed among ORFs of uncertain function. This CDR3 comprises 15 residues. Trimming cost V 10 bases and J 9 bases; bases outside gene matches: 17. CDR3 protein: CATSRMTGVNTEQFF. The CDR3 DNA sequence: TGCGCCACAAGCCGGATGACAGGGGTGAACACTGAGCAGTTCTTC.

The V call is TRBV5-1, the J call TRBJ2-7, with TRBD1 matching over 7 bases. Unmatched junction bases numbered 6, after V lost 0 bases and J lost 3 bases. CDR1 is SGHRS and CDR2 is YFSETQ in the germline V gene. The CDR3 is made up of 15 amino acids. The CDR3 sequence: CASSLDTQGDYEQYF. CDR3 nucleotides: TGCGCCAGCAGCTTGGACACCCAGGGGGACTACGAGCAGTACTTC.

V gene TRBV6-5 combines with J gene TRBJ2-1, with TRBD2 identical over 7 bases. The CDR3 consists of 18 residues. Germline-derived CDR1 and CDR2 are MNHEY and SVGAGI. V trimming: 0 bases; J trimming: 0 bases; junction bases outside the gene matches: 8. CDR3 in DNA: TGTGCCAGCAGTTACTCCCACGTAGCGGGTTCCTCCTACAATGAGCAGTTCTTC. It encodes CASSYSHVAGSSYNEQFF.

The chain combines TRBV7-9 with TRBJ1-4; D remains unclear. Looked up from germline, CDR1 is SEHNR and CDR2 is FQNEAQ (reference sequence). The CDR3 has 11 residues. Trimming stripped 4 bases from V and 8 bases from J, with 5 bases between. Written as DNA, the CDR3 is TGTGCCAGCAGCTCACGGGAAAAACTGTTTTTT. This gives the protein CASSSREKLFF.

The V gene is TRBV6-2 or TRBV6-3, the J gene TRBJ2-4; no clear D. The germline gives CDR1 MNHEY, CDR2 SVGEGT. V lost 4 bases and J lost 4, with 2 bases in between. This CDR3 region has 11 residues. The CDR3 spells CASSWKNIQYF. CDR3 DNA sequence: TGTGCCAGCAGTTGGAAAAACATTCAGTACTTC.

This clonotype has a handful of counts. The CDR3 DNA reads as TGTGCCAGCAGTTTAATGGGTATGGGATGGGATGAGCAGTTCTTC. It is translated as CASSLMGMGWDEQFF. The chain employs TRBV28 and TRBJ2-1; D ambiguous. V lost 2 bases to trimming and J lost 8 bases, with 16 bases between them. Germline V lookup: CDR1 MDHEN, CDR2 SYDVKM. The CDR3 totals 15 residues. The whole variable domain, filled in from reference TRBV28 and TRBJ2-1, reads DVKVTQSSRYLVKRTGEKVFLECVQDMDHENMFWYRQDPGLGLRLIYFSYDVKMKEKGDIPEGYSVSREKKERFSLILESASTNQTSMYLCASSLMGMGWDEQFFGPGTRLTVL.

There are a few counts of this clonotype. This chain uses TRBV14 with TRBJ2-1; the D is unclear. CDR3 size: 13 residues. Trimming took off 4 bases at V and 3 bases at J, with 7 bases between the two ends. The germline gives CDR1 SGHDN, CDR2 FVKESK. CDR3 protein: CASSRPLYNEQFF. CDR3 DNA: TGTGCCAGCAGCCGCCCACTCTACAATGAGCAGTTCTTC.

This clonotype came up many times. The rearrangement joins TRBV2 to TRBJ1-3; maybe TRBD1 (6 bases). CDR3 size: 14 residues. The germline CDR1 and CDR2 sequences are SNHLY and FYNNEI. V shed 1 base and J shed 7 bases, with 11 bases lying between them. CDR3 loop: CASSEVDRKNTIYF. The CDR3 coding sequence is TGTGCCAGCAGTGAAGTAGACAGGAAGAACACCATATATTTT.

V gene TRBV6-4 combines with J gene TRBJ2-2; 10 bases are shared with TRBD1. The CDR3 length is 15 residues. Trimming cost V 4 bases and J 3 bases; bases outside gene matches: 2. From germline, CDR1 is MRHNA and CDR2 SNTAGT. The CDR3 nucleotides are TGTGCCAGCAGTGGAGGACAGGGGGACACCGGGGAGCTGTTTTTT. This encodes CASSGGQGDTGELFF.

Many counts were recorded for this clonotype. The V and J genes are TRBV12-3 or TRBV12-4 and TRBJ2-7, with D perhaps assigned TRBD1 or TRBD2 (5 bases each). The V end was cut by 2 bases, the J end by 3 bases, with 17 bases between. This CDR3 has 16 residues. This CDR3 is CASSLNLGEWVYEQYF. The CDR3 DNA follows: TGTGCCAGCAGTTTAAATCTGGGGGAATGGGTCTACGAGCAGTACTTC.

Notes on this clonotype: This CDR3 is missing its conserved last phenylalanine or tryptophan, likely due to a read error. The V and J genes are TRBV6-2 or TRBV6-3 and TRBJ2-7, with 9 bases lining up with TRBD2. This CDR3 has 14 residues. V was pared by 8 bases and J by 2 bases, with 7 bases of the junction left unmatched. Germline-derived CDR1 and CDR2 are MNHEY and SVGEGT. This CDR3 is CASWASGTPYEQYS. CDR3 nucleotide sequence: TGTGCCAGCTGGGCTAGCGGGACGCCCTACGAGCAGTACTCC.

The chain employs TRBV2 and TRBJ2-3; D unclear. This CDR3 region has 14 residues. V was trimmed by 5 bases and J by 0 bases, leaving 9 bases between them. In germline, CDR1 is SNHLY, CDR2 FYNNEI. The CDR3 coding sequence is TGTGCCAGCAGTCCGGAGTCTAGCACAGATACGCAGTATTTT. It yields the protein CASSPESSTDTQYF.

This clonotype turned up a few times. The chain links TRBV7-6 to TRBJ2-5; 7 positions match TRBD2. The CDR3 is 15 residues long. The germline V gene has CDR1 SGHVS and CDR2 FNYEAQ. Unmatched junction bases numbered 7, after V lost 3 bases and J lost 3 bases. The CDR3 loop is CASSFRWAGEETQYF. CDR3 bases: TGTGCCAGCAGCTTCAGGTGGGCGGGAGAAGAGACCCAGTACTTC. The full variable domain, with the rest looked up from reference TRBV7-6 and TRBJ2-5, is GAGVSQSPRYKVTKRGQDVALRCDPISGHVSLYWYRQALGQGPEFLTYFNYEAQQDKSGLPNDRFSAERPEGSISTLTIQRTEQRDSAMYRCASSFRWAGEETQYFGPGTRLLVL.

The chain combines TRBV15 with TRBJ2-3; D call uncertain. The V end lost 0 bases, the J end lost 2 bases, and 6 bases lay between the germline ends. CDR1 and CDR2 from the germline V gene are LNHNV and YYDKDF (reference sequence). The length of the CDR3 is 14 residues. For the CDR3, the DNA is TGTGCCACCAGCAGAGATATGGTCACAGATACGCAGTATTTT. Its protein is CATSRDMVTDTQYF.

This clonotype was recorded many times. The V and J genes are TRBV10-2 and TRBJ1-3; 7 bases are shared with TRBD1. The CDR3 length is 14 residues. The J segment lost 3 bases and the V segment lost 5 bases, leaving 4 bases of the junction unmatched. The germline V gene has CDR1 WSHSY and CDR2 SAAADI. The CDR3 DNA is TGCGCCAGCAGTAGGGGGCCAGATGGAAACACCATATATTTT. Residues: CASSRGPDGNTIYF.

The sample holds many counts of this clonotype. The chain recombines TRBV20-1 with TRBJ2-1, with 7 bases aligning to TRBD2. With V trimmed by 5 bases and J by 2 bases, 6 bases remained unmatched. This CDR3 region has 14 residues. Germline V lookup: CDR1 DFQATT, CDR2 SNEGSKA (reference sequence). The CDR3 protein is CSAERSGTYNEQFF. The CDR3 DNA follows: TGCAGTGCTGAGCGAAGCGGGACCTACAATGAGCAGTTCTTC.

The chain carries TRBV11-3 and TRBJ2-1; weak D call: TRBD2 (5 bases). Germline CDR1 and CDR2: SGHNT and YENEEA. CDR3 length equals 13 residues. The germline V and J ends were trimmed by 1 base and 6 bases, with 7 bases remaining between them. The DNA for the CDR3 is TGTGCCAGCAGCTTAGTCGGGATCAATGAGCAGTTCTTC. Its protein product is CASSLVGINEQFF.

The rearrangement uses TRBV7-6 and TRBJ2-2, with a weak D call TRBD2 (6 bases). V shed 5 bases and J shed 1 base, with 14 bases lying between them. Germline assignment: CDR1 SGHVS and CDR2 FNYEAQ. This CDR3 has 16 amino acids. The CDR3 DNA reads TGTGCCAGCAGCGCCTTTGGCGGGATGAACACCGGGGAGCTGTTTTTT. The encoded protein is CASSAFGGMNTGELFF.

This clonotype was seen ten or more times. The V and J genes are TRBV29-1 and TRBJ2-2; D might be TRBD1 (5 bases). This CDR3 comprises 13 residues. Germline loops: CDR1 SQVTM, CDR2 ANQGSEA. Trimming took off 0 bases at V and 5 bases at J, with 7 bases between the two ends. CDR3 nucleotide sequence: TGCAGCGTTGAAGAGGGGCGTACCGGGGAGCTGTTTTTT. It codes for CSVEEGRTGELFF.

The V gene is TRBV5-4, the J gene TRBJ2-3, with D possibly TRBD2 on 6 matching bases. CDR1 SGHNT and CDR2 YYREEE come from the germline V gene (reference sequence). V dropped 4 bases and J dropped 0 bases, with 9 bases sitting between them. The CDR3 sequence is 14 residues long. The CDR3 nucleotides are TGTGCCAGCAGCGTGACTAGGAGCACAGATACGCAGTATTTT. Its translation is CASSVTRSTDTQYF. Variable domain in full (rest from reference TRBV5-4 and TRBJ2-3): ETGVTQSPTHLIKTRGQQVTLRCSSQSGHNTVSWYQQALGQGPQFIFQYYREEENGRGNFPPRFSGLQFPNYSSELNVNALELDDSALYLCASSVTRSTDTQYFGPGTRLTVL.

This clonotype was picked up many times. The chain recombines TRBV7-3 with TRBJ2-4; 8 nucleotides agree with TRBD2. Germline V gene data show CDR1 as SGHTA and CDR2 as FQGTGA. V dropped 2 bases and J dropped 6; count of bases not matched to a gene: 21. This CDR3 has 20 residues. The CDR3 DNA reads as TGTGCCAGCAGCTTATACCCCATAGGGTATGGTGGGAGCGGGGGAAACATTCAGTACTTC. This translates into CASSLYPIGYGGSGGNIQYF.